This TCR beta chain derives from a study of blood T cell repertoires in COVID-19. Study context: Specimens from acute and convalescent COVID-19 originated in the United States, Italy and Spain. T cells, B-cell-depleted T cells, or PBMCs supplied cDNA or gDNA.

Study processing details: Estimates of nucleated cell counts were drawn from the amplification of reference gene primers. The data were produced by immunoSEQ multiplex PCR, yet TCRdb's version contains in-frame clones alone and is incomplete. V and J calls and clone size are given by that table; D and trimming were obtained from the DNA. The data hold some 200,000 clones, with 80% to 85% observed a single time. Germline CDR1 and CDR2: GTSNPN and SVGIG (reference sequence). This CDR3 spans 13 amino acids. Unmatched junction bases numbered 6, after V lost 4 bases and J lost 6 bases. The clonotype originates from a woman in her thirties who had recovered from COVID-19. The chain joins TRBV30 to TRBJ1-5; 7 positions match TRBD1. The sample comprised peripheral blood. The CDR3 DNA is TGTGCCTGGAATATACAGGGGCGTCAGCCCCAGCATTTT. Translated: CAWNIQGRQPQHF.